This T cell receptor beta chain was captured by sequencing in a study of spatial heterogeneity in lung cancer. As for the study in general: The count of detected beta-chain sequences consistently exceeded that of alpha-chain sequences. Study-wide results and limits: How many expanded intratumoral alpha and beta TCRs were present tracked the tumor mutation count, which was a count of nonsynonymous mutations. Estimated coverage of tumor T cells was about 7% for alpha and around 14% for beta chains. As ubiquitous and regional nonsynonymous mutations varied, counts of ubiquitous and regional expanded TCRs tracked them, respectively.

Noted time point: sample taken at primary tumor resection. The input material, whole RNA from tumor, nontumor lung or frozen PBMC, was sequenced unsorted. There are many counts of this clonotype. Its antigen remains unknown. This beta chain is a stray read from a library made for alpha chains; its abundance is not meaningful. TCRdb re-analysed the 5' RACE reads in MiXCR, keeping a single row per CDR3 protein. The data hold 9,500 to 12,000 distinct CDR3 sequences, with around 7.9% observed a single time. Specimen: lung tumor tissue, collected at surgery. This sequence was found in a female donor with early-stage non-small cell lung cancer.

CDR3 sequence: CASSPSWGATNEQFF. CDR3 in DNA: TGTGCCAGCAGCCCCTCGTGGGGCGCGACTAATGAGCAGTTCTTC. The chain couples TRBV9 to TRBJ2-1, with TRBD1 as a possible D gene (5 bases). V lost 4 bases and J 7 bases, leaving 18 bases between the germline ends. The CDR3 totals 15 residues. Looked up from germline, CDR1 is SGDLS and CDR2 is YYNGEE.